This is a list of T cell receptor beta chains from one sample in a study of cytomegalovirus exposure and HLA in healthy donors. The method was immunoSEQ multiplex PCR; TCRdb's version includes in-frame clones alone and lacks a portion of them. Of about 230,000 clones listed, approximately 81% were seen once; the top ten hold over 1%. Sample: PBMCs. These receptors came from a human donor in good health. CDR3s include the opening cysteine and the closing phenylalanine or tryptophan. D genes are given only for firm matches.

v_call: TRBV7-8
j_call: TRBJ2-5
d_call: .
cdr3_nt: TGTGCCAGCAGCTTAGTCATGGAGACCCAGTACTTC
cdr3_aa: CASSLVMETQYF

v_call: TRBV9
j_call: TRBJ1-3
d_call: TRBD1
cdr3_nt: TGTGCCAGCAGCAAAACGGACAGGGCTGGAAACACCATATATTTT
cdr3_aa: CASSKTDRAGNTIYF

v_call: TRBV5-1
j_call: TRBJ2-7
d_call: .
cdr3_nt: TGCGCCAGCAGGGACTCCGCCATCTTAGTCTCCCCCGAGCAGTACTTC
cdr3_aa: CASRDSAILVSPEQYF

v_call: TRBV7-9
j_call: TRBJ2-7
d_call: .
cdr3_nt: TGTGCCAGCAGCCAGGAACCGGGACAGACTAGTTACGAGCAGTACTTC
cdr3_aa: CASSQEPGQTSYEQYF

v_call: TRBV10-3
j_call: TRBJ2-7
d_call: .
cdr3_nt: TGTGCCATAGGACTCGTCGCCTACGAGCAGTACTTC
cdr3_aa: CAIGLVAYEQYF

v_call: TRBV2
j_call: TRBJ1-2
d_call: .
cdr3_nt: TGTGCCAGCAGTGAAGCCGGGTTCTCTGGCTACACCTTC
cdr3_aa: CASSEAGFSGYTF

v_call: TRBV12-5
j_call: TRBJ2-1
d_call: .
cdr3_nt: TGTGCTAGTGGTCTTGGGGGAGGACAAGGGCTGGGAGCTAGTCAGTTCTTC
cdr3_aa: CASGLGGGQGLGASQFF

v_call: TRBV6-4
j_call: TRBJ2-1
d_call: TRBD2
cdr3_nt: TGTGCCAGCAGTGAGCGTCTAGCGGGTGCCTACAATGAGCAGTTCTTC
cdr3_aa: CASSERLAGAYNEQFF

v_call: TRBV18
j_call: TRBJ1-1
d_call: .
cdr3_nt: TGTGCCAGCTCACCAAGCGGGGGGGAGGAAGCTTTCTTT
cdr3_aa: CASSPSGGEEAFF

v_call: TRBV7-6
j_call: TRBJ2-1
d_call: .
cdr3_nt: TGTGCCAGCAGCTTAGCCGGGGTTATTGGCAATGAGCAGTTCTTC
cdr3_aa: CASSLAGVIGNEQFF

v_call: TRBV25-1
j_call: TRBJ2-2
d_call: .
cdr3_nt: TGTGCCAGCAGTGAAGTCCCGGGGGAAAGGAACACCGGGGAGCTGTTTTTT
cdr3_aa: CASSEVPGERNTGELFF

v_call: TRBV30
j_call: TRBJ1-1
d_call: .
cdr3_nt: TGTGCCTGGTCGCGGGCCGCGAACACTGAAGCTTTCTTT
cdr3_aa: CAWSRAANTEAFF

v_call: TRBV18
j_call: TRBJ1-2
d_call: TRBD1
cdr3_nt: TGTGCCAGCTCACAGTCGGGACAGCTTAACTATGGCTACACCTTC
cdr3_aa: CASSQSGQLNYGYTF